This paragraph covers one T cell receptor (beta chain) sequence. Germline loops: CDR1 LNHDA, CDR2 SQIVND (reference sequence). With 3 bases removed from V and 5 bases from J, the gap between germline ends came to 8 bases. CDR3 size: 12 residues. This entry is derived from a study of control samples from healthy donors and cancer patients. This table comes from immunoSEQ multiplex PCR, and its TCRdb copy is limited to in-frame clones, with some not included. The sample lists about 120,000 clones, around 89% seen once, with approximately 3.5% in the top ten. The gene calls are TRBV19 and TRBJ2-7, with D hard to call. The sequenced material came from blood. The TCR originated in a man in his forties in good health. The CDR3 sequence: CASSIKGHEQYF. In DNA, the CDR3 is TGTGCCAGTAGTATTAAGGGCCACGAGCAGTACTTC.